This TCR beta chain appears in the sequencing data of a study of cytomegalovirus exposure and HLA in healthy donors. Study observations and caveats: One later analysis reportedly identified an Asian-associated ancestry cluster that showed fewer N-insertions than the roughly 720-donor mean. Prior analysis indicated that the majority of TCR beta V segments exhibited productivity approximately 90% or approximately 30% of the time. The authors listed around 150 TCR beta chains as cytomegalovirus-associated.

The CDR3 is 18 residues long. Germline lookup yields CDR1 SGHNT and CDR2 YYREEE (reference sequence). Concerning this clone: Its antigen is currently unknown. Compared with germline, one end of the junction differs, possibly owing to a read error.

PCR employed 60 Vbeta and 13 Jbeta primers. Clones were read by immunoSEQ multiplex PCR, and TCRdb kept only the in-frame ones, dropping some. The table shows 160,000 or so clones, with more than 60% occurring only once. The J gene is TRBJ2-6, the V gene TRBV5-4, with D maybe TRBD1 (5 bases). The sequencing sample was made of PBMCs. The sequence came from a woman in her forties in good health and CMV-seropositive. The CDR3 bases are TGTGCCAGCAGCTTGGCCTCCTTCAGACACTCTGGGGCCAACGGCCTGACTTTC. This translates into CASSLASFRHSGANGLTF.